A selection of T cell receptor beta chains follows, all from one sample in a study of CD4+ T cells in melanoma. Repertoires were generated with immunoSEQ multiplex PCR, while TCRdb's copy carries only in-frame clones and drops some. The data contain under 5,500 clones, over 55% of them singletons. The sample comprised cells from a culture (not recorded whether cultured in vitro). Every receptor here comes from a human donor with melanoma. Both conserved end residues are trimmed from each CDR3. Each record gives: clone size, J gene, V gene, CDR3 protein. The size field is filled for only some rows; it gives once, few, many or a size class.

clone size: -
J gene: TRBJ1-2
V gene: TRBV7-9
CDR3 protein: ASSLGSANYGYT

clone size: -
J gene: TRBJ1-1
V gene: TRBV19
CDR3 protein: ASSLRTRGYVMNTEAF

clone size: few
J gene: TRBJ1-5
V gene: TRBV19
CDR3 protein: ASSPGPLNEPQH

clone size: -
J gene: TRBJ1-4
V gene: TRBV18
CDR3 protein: ASAVQGALEKLF

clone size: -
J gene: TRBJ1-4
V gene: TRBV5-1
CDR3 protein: ASSWTGPNEKLF

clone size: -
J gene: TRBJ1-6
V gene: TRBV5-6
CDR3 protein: ASSLTDRPNSPLH

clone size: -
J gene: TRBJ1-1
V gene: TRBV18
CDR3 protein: ASFHGQNTEAF

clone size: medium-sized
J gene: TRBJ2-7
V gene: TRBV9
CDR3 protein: ASSLWGQGVNEQY

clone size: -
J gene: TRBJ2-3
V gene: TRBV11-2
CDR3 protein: ASSPLTSGPTDTQY

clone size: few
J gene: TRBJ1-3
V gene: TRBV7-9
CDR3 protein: ASSPNRDRYSGNTIY

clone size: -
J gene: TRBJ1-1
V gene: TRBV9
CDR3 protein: ASSVATMNTEAF

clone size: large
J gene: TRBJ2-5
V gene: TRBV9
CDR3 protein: ASSVGSAGVTATQY

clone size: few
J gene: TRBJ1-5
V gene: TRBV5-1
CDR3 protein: ASSLAGSSNQPQH

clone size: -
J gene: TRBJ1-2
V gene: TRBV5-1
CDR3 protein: ASSLHTGNYGYT

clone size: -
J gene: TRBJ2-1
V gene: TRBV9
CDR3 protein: ASSEPRAGSSYNEQF

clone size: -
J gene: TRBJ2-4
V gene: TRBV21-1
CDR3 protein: ASSKGYQAAKNIQY

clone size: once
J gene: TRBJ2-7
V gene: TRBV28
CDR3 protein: ASSSRWDTSGTYEQY

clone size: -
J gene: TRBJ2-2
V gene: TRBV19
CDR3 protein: ASSDGQGSRELF

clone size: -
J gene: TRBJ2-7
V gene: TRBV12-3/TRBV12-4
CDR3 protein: ASSRTGSYEQY

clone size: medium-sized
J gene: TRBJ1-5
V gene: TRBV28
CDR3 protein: ASSGIYSNQPQH

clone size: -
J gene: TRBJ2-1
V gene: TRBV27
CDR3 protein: ASSLLGPYNEQF

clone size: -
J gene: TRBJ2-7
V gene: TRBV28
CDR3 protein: ASRSAGSPYEQY

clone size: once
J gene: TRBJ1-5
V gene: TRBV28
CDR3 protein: ASSLPDGGGNQPQH

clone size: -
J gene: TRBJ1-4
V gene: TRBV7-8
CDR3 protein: ASSIRGPNEKLF

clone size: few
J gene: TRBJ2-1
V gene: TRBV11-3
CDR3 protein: ASSLGTGGDEQF

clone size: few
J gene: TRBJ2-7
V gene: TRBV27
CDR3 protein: ASSFSRDSVPYEQY

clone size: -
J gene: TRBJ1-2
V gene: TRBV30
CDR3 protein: AWTGQGDRYGYT

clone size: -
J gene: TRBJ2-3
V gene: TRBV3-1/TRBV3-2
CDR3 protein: ASSQDWGLAGGHDTQY

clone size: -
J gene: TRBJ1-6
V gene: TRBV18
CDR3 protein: ASSPDNSPLH

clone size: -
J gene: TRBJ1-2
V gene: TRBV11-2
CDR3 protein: ASSSSTVYGYT

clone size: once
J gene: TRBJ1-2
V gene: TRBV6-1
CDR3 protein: ASSDSWTALGYT

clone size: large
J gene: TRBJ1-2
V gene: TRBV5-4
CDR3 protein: ASSQAGQGANYGYT

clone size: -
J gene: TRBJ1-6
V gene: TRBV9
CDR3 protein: ASSGRQGLNSPLH

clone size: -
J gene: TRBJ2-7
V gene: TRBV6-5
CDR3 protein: ASSRGYRGAYEQY

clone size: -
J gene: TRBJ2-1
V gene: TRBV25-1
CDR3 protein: ASRKEVGGNEQF

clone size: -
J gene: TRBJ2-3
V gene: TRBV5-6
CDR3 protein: ASSHPGWEGTDTQY

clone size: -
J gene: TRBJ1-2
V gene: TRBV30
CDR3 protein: AWNEGQSGGYT

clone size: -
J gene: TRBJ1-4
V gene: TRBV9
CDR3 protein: ASSVGQGGEKLF

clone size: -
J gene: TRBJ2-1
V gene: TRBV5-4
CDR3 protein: ASSQGQTEQF

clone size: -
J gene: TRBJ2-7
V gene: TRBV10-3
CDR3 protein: AISEPGQGPLEQY

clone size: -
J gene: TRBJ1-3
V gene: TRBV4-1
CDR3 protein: ASSQDGEVNTIY

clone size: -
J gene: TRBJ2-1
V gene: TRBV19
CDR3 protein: ASSIGSHNEQF

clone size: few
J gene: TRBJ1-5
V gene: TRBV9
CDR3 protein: ASSPPSPDKISQPQH

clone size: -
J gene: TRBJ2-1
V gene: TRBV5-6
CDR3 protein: ASSLRRLASNNEQF

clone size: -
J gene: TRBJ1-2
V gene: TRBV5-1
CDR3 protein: ASSLGYFGQQDGYT

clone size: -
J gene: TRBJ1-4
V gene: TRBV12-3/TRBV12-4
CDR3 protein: ASSLGAEKLF

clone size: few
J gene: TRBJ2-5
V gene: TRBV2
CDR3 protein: ASYRFGETQY

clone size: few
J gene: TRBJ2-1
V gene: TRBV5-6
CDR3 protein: ASSLAGASREQF

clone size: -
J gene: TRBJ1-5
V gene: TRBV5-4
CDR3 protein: ASSLANSNQPQH

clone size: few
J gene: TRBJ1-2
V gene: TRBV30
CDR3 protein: AWRGQSFYGYT

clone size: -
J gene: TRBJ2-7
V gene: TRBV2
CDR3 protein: ASSVGPGQGAYEQY

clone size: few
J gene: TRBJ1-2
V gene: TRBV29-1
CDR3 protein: SAAGTFYGYT

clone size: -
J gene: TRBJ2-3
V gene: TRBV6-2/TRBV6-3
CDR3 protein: ASSYVLTDTQY